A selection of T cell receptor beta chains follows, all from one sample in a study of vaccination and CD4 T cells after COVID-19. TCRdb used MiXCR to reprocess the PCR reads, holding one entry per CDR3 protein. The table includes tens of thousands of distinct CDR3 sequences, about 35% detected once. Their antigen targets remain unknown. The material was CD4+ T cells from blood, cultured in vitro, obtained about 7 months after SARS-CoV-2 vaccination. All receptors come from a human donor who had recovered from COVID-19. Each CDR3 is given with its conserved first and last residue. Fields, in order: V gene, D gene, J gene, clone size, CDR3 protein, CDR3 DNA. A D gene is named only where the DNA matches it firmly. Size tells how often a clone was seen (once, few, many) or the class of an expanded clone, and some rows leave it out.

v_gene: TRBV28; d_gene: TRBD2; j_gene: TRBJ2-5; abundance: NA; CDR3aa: CASSLPLRLAEQETQYF; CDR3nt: TGTGCCAGCAGTTTGCCACTTCGACTAGCGGAACAAGAGACCCAGTACTTC
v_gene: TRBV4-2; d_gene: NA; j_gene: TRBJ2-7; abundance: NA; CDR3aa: CASSQAYPMQYF; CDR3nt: TGTGCCAGCAGCCAAGCGTATCCGATGCAGTACTTC
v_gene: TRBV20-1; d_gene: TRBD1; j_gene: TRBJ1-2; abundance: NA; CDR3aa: CSAPGGRGHGYGYTF; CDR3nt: TGCAGTGCTCCTGGCGGCAGGGGGCATGGCTATGGCTACACCTTC
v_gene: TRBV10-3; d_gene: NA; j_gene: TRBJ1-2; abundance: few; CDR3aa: CAISELAGVRYGYTF; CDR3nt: TGTGCCATCAGTGAACTCGCCGGAGTTCGCTATGGCTACACCTTC
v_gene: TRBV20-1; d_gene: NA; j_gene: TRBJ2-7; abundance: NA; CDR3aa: CSAPMGYEQYF; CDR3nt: TGCAGTGCCCCGATGGGCTACGAGCAGTACTTC
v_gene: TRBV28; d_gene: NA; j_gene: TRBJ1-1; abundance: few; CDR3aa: CAVTRPGERGLNTEAFF; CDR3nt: TGTGCCGTTACGCGGCCCGGGGAGAGGGGGTTGAACACTGAAGCTTTCTTT
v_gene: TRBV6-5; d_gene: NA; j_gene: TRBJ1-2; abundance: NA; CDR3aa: CASSYLSGGYGYTF; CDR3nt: TGTGCCAGCAGTTATTTGTCGGGGGGCTATGGCTACACCTTC
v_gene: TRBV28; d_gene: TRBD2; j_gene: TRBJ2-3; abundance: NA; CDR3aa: CASRSLGAGTSGPGTDTQYF; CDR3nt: TGTGCCAGCAGGTCGCTTGGGGCCGGGACTAGCGGGCCTGGCACAGATACGCAGTATTTT
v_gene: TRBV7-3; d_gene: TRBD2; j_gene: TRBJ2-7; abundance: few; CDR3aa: CASSLQGGLAASYEQYF; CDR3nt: TGTGCCAGCAGCTTACAAGGGGGACTAGCGGCCTCCTACGAGCAGTACTTC
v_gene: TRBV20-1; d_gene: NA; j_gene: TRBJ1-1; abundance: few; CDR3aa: CSARAGDTEAFF; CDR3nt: TGCAGTGCTAGGGCCGGGGACACTGAAGCTTTCTTT
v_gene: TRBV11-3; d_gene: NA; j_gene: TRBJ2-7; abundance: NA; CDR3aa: CASALGLGYEQYF; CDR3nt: TGTGCCAGCGCGCTAGGGCTAGGCTACGAGCAGTACTTC
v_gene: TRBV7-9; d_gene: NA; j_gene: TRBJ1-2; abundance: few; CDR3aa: CASSSINYGYTF; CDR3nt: TGTGCCAGCAGCTCCATAAACTATGGCTACACCTTC
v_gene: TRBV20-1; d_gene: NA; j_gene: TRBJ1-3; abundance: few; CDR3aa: CSAPTGGGAYGNTIYF; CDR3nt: TGCAGTGCCCCTACCGGCGGGGGCGCTTATGGAAACACCATATATTTT
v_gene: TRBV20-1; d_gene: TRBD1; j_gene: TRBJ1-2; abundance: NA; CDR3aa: CSVWGQTPRGYTF; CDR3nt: TGCAGTGTTTGGGGACAGACGCCGCGGGGCTACACCTTC
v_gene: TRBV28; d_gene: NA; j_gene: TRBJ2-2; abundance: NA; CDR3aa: CAITPRGTVNTGELFF; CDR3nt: TGTGCCATCACCCCCCGGGGGACGGTTAACACCGGGGAGCTGTTTTTT
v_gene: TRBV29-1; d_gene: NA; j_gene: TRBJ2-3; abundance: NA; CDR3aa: CSVHGGNGDTQYF; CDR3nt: TGCAGCGTTCATGGGGGAAACGGGGATACGCAGTATTTT
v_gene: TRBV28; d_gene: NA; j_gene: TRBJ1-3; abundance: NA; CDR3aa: CASMQGFGNTIYF; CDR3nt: TGTGCCAGCATGCAGGGCTTTGGAAACACCATATATTTT
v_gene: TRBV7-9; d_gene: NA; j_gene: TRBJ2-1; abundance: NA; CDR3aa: CASSLQRNEQFF; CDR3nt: TGTGCCAGCAGCCTCCAGCGGAATGAGCAGTTCTTC
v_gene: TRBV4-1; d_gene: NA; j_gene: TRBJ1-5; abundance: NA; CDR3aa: CASSQDISRGSQPQHF; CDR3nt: TGCGCCAGCAGCCAAGATATTTCCAGGGGTAGCCAGCCCCAGCATTTT
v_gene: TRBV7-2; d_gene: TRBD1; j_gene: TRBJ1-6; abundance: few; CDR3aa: CASSYTGVNSPLHF; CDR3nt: TGTGCCAGCAGCTATACAGGGGTAAATTCACCCCTCCACTTT
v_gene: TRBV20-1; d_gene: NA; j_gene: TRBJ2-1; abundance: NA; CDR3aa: CSVTTNEQFF; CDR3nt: TGCAGTGTGACCACCAATGAGCAGTTCTTC